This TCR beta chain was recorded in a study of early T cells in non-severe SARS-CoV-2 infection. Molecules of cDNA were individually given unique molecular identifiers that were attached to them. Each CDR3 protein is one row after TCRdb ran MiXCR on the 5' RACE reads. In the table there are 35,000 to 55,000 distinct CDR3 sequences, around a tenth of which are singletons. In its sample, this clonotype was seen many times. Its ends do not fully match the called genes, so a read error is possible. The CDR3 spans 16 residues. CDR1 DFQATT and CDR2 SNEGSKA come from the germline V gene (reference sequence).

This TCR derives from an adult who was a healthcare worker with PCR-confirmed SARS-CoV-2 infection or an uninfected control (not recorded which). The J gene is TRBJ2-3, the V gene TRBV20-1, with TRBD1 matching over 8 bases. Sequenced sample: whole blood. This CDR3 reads CSASARDRRGTDTQYF. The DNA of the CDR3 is TGCAGTGCTAGCGCGAGGGACAGGCGGGGCACGGATACGCAGTATTTT.